The sequence of this T cell receptor beta chain was determined in a study of cytomegalovirus exposure and HLA in healthy donors. CDR1 MNHNY and CDR2 SVGAGI come from the germline V gene (reference sequence). The length of the CDR3 is 16 residues. Trimming cost V 7 bases and J 1 base, with 17 bases left between them. Assay: immunoSEQ multiplex PCR; the TCRdb copy retains only in-frame clones and omits some. Of 110,000 to 150,000 clones in the sample, 85% to 95% were seen once. From the 120-subject validation cohort, which was separate from the approximately 700-subject first cohort, the donors were drawn.

The TCR sequence derives from a man younger than 30 in good health and CMV-seropositive. The sample taken for sequencing was PBMCs. V gene TRBV6-6 combines with J gene TRBJ2-4, with D possibly matching TRBD1 (6 bases). In DNA, the CDR3 is TGTGCCAGCAAGGCGGAGTGGCAGGGGGCCAAAAACATTCAGTACTTC. Its translation is CASKAEWQGAKNIQYF.